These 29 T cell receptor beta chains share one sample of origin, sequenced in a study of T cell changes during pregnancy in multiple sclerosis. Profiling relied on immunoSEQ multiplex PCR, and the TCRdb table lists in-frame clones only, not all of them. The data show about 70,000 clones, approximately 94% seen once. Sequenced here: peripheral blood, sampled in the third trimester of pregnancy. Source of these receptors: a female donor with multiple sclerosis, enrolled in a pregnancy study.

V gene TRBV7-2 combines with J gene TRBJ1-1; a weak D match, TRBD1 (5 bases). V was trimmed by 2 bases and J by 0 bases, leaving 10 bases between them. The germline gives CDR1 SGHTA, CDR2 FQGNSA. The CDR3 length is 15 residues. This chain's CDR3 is CASSLSQDLNTEAFF. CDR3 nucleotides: TGTGCCAGCAGCTTATCACAGGATTTGAACACTGAAGCTTTCTTT.

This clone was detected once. CDR3 amino acids: CASRETGTGGNEQFF. The CDR3, as DNA: TGTGCCAGCAGGGAGACCGGGACAGGGGGCAATGAGCAGTTCTTC. The V gene is TRBV6-6, the J gene TRBJ2-1; 11 bases are shared with TRBD1. V lost 6 bases, J lost 6 bases, and 7 bases stayed unmatched. The V gene's germline CDR1 is MNHNY and CDR2 SVGAGI (reference sequence). The CDR3 has 15 residues.

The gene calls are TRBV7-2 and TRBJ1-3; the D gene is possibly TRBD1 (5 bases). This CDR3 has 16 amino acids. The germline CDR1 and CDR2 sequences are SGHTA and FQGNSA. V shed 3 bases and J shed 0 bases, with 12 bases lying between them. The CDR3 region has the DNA TGTGCCAGCAGCTTGGAGGGGCTAATCTCTGGAAACACCATATATTTT. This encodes CASSLEGLISGNTIYF.

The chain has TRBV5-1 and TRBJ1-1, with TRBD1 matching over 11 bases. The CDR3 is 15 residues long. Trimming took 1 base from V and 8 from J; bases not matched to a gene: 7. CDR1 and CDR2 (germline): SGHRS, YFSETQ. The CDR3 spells CASSLQSGQGAEAFF. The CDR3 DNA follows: TGCGCCAGCAGCTTGCAGTCAGGACAGGGGGCCGAAGCTTTCTTT.

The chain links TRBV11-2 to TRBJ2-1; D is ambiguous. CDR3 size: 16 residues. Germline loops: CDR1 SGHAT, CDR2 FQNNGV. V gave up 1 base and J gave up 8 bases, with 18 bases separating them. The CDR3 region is CASSLVLLPFLHEQFF. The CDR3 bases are TGTGCCAGCAGCTTAGTACTTTTGCCTTTTCTCCATGAGCAGTTCTTC.

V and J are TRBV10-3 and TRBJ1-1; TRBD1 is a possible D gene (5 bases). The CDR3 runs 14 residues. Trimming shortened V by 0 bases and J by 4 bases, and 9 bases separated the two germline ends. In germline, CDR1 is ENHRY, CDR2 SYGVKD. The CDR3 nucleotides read TGTGCCATCAGTGAGTCGTTAGGGGTCACTGAAGCTTTCTTT. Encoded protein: CAISESLGVTEAFF.

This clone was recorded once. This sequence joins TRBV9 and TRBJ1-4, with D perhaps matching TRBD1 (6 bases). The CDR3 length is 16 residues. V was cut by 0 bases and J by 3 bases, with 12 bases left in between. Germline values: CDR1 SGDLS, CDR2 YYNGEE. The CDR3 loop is CASSVVAGGPNEKLFF. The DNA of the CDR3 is TGTGCCAGCAGCGTAGTTGCGGGGGGCCCTAATGAAAAACTGTTTTTT.

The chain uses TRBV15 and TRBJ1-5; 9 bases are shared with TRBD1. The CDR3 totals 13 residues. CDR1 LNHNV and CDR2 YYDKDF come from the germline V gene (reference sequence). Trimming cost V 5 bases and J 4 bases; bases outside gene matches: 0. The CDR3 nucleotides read TGTGCCACCAGCGGGACAGGGAATCAGCCCCAGCATTTT. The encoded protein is CATSGTGNQPQHF.

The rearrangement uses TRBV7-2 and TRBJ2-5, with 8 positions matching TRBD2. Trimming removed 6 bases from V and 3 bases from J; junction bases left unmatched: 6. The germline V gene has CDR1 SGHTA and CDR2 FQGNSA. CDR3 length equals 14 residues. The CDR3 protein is CASSRSGRKETQYF. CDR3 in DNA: TGTGCCAGCAGTCGAAGCGGGAGAAAAGAGACCCAGTACTTC.

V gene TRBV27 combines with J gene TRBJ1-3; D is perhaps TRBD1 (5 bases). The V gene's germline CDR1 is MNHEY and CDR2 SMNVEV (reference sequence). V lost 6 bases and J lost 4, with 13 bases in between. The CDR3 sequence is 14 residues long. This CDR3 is CASRPWGEGNTIYF. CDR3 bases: TGTGCCAGCAGACCGTGGGGCGAAGGAAACACCATATATTTT.

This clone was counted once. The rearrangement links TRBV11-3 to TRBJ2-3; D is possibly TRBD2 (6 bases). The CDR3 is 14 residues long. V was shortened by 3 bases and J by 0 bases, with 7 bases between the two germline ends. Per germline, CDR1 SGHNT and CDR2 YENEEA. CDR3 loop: CASSLGTSTDTQYF. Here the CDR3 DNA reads TGTGCCAGCAGCTTGGGGACTAGCACAGATACGCAGTATTTT.

The chain's CDR3 is CASLRTSGGRYEQYF. The CDR3 DNA reads TGTGCCAGCCTACGGACCAGCGGGGGCCGTTACGAGCAGTACTTC. This chain links TRBV7-2 with TRBJ2-7; 8 nucleotides match TRBD2. CDR1 is SGHTA and CDR2 is FQGNSA in the germline V gene. This CDR3 region has 15 residues. Trimming at V came to 8 bases and at J to 4 bases, leaving 13 bases not matched to a gene.

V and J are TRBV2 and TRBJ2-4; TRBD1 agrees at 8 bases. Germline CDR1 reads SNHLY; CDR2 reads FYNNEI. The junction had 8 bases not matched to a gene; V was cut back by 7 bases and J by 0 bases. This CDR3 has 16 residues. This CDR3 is CASTPADRVAKNIQYF. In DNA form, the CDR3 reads TGTGCCAGCACCCCCGCGGACAGGGTAGCCAAAAACATTCAGTACTTC.

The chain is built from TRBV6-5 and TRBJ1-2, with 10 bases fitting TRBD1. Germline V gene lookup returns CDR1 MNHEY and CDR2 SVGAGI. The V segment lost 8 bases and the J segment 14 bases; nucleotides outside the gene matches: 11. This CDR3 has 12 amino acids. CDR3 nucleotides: TGTGCCAGCCGAACAACGGGACAGGGGTTAACCTTC. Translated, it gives CASRTTGQGLTF.

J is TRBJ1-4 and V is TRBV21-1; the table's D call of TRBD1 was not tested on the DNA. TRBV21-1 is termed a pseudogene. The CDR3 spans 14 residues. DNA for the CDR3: TGTGCCAGCAGAAAAACAGGGAGCGGTGAAAAACTGTTTTTT. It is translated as CASRKTGSGEKLFF.

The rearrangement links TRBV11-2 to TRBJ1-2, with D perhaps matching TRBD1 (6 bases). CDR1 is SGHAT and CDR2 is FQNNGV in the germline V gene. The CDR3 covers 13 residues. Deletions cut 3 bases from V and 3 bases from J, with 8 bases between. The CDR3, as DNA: TGTGCCAGCAGCTTCGACAGGCACTATGGCTACACCTTC. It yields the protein CASSFDRHYGYTF.

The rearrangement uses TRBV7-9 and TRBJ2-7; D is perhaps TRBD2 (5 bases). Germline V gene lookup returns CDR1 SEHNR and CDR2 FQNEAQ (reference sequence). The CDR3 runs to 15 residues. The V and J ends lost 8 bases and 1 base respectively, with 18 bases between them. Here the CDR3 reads CASSPQRAQSYEQYF. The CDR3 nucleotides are TGTGCCAGCTCCCCACAGAGGGCCCAATCCTACGAGCAGTACTTC.

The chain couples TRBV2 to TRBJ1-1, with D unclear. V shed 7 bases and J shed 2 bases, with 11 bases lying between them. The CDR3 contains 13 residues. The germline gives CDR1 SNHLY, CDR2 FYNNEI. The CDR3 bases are TGTGCCAGCACCCGGGAGCCTAACACTGAAGCTTTCTTT. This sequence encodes CASTREPNTEAFF.

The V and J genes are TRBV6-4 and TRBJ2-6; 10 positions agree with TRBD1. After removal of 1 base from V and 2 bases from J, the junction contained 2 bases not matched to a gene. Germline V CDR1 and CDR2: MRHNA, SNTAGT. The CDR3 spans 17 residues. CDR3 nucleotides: TGTGCCAGCAGTGACTTGACAGGGGGCCCTGGGGCCAACGTCCTGACTTTC. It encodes CASSDLTGGPGANVLTF.

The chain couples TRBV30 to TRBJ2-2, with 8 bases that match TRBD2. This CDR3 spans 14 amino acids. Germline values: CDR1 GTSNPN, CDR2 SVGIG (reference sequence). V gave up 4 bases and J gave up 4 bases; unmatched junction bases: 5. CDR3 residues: CAWNGGAITGELFF. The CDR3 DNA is TGTGCCTGGAACGGGGGGGCAATCACCGGGGAGCTGTTTTTT.

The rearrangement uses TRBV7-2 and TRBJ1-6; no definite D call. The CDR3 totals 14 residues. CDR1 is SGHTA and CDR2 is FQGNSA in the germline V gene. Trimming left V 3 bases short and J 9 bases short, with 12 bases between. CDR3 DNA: TGTGCCAGCAGCTTTTCAGGATTGGGTTCACCCCTCCACTTT. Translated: CASSFSGLGSPLHF.

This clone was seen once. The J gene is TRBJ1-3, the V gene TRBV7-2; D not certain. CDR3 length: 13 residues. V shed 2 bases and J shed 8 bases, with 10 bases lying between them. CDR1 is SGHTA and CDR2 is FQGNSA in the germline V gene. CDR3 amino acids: CASSLRGGDTIYF. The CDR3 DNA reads TGTGCCAGCAGCTTACGGGGTGGGGACACCATATATTTT.

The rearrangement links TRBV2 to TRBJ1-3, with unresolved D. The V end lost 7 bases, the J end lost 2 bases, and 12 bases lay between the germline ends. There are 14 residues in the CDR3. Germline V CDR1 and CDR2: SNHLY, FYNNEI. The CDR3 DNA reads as TGTGCCAGCATTCTTGACTGGGCTGGAAACACCATATATTTT. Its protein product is CASILDWAGNTIYF. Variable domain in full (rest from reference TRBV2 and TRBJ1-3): EPEVTQTPSHQVTQMGQEVILRCVPISNHLYFYWYRQILGQKVEFLVSFYNNEISEKSEIFDDQFSVERPDGSNFTLKIRSTKLEDSAMYFCASILDWAGNTIYFGEGSWLTVV.

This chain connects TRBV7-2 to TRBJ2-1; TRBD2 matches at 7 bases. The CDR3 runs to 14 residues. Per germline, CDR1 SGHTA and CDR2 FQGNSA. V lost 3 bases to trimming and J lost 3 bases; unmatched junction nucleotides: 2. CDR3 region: CASSLGGGYNEQFF. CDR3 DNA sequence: TGTGCCAGCAGCTTGGGGGGGGGCTACAATGAGCAGTTCTTC.

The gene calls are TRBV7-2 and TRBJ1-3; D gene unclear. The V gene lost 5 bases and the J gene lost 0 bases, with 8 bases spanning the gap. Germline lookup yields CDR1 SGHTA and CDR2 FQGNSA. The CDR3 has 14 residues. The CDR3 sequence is CASSLGSSGNTIYF. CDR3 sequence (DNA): TGTGCCAGCAGCCTGGGGAGCTCTGGAAACACCATATATTTT. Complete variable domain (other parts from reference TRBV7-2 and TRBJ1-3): GAGVSQSPSNKVTEKGKDVELRCDPISGHTALYWYRQSLGQGLEFLIYFQGNSAPDKSGLPSDRFSAERTGGSVSTLTIQRTQQEDSAVYLCASSLGSSGNTIYFGEGSWLTVV.

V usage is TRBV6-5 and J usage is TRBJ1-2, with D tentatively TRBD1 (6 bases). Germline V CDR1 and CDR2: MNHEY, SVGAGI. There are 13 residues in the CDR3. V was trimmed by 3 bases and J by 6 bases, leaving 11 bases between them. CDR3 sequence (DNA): TGTGCCAGCAGTTATACCAGGGGTGATGGCTACACCTTC. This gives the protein CASSYTRGDGYTF.

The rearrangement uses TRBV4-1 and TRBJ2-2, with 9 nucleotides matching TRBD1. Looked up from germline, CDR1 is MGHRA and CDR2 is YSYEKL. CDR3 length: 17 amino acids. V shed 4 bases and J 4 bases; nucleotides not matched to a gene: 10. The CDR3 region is CASSLDRGALSTGELFF. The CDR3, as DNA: TGCGCCAGCAGCCTTGACAGGGGGGCCTTATCCACCGGGGAGCTGTTTTTT.

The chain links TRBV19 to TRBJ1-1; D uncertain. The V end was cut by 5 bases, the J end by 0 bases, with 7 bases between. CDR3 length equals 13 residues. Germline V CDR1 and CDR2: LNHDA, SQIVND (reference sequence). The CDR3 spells CASSSGMNTEAFF. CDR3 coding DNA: TGTGCCAGTAGTTCAGGAATGAACACTGAAGCTTTCTTT.

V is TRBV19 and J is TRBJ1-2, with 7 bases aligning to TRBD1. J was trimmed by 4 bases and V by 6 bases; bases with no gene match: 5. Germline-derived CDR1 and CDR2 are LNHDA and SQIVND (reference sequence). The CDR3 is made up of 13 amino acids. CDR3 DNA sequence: TGTGCCAGTAGGGACAGGACCGGCTATGGCTACACCTTC. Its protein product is CASRDRTGYGYTF. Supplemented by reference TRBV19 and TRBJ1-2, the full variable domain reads DGGITQSPKYLFRKEGQNVTLSCEQNLNHDAMYWYRQDPGQGLRLIYYSQIVNDFQKGDIAEGYSVSREKKESFPLTVTSAQKNPTAFYLCASRDRTGYGYTFGSGTRLTVV.